Following are 27 T cell receptor beta chains from one sample sequenced in a study of beta chain features in type 1 diabetes. Broader study findings: TCRB CDR3 length was moderately but significantly reduced in all four CD4+ subsets of Type 1 diabetes patients.

No antigen has been identified for these receptors. The entirety of the isolated RNA underwent reverse transcription, so expressed TCRB transcripts were sequenced. The repertoire was sequenced with immunoSEQ multiplex PCR; TCRdb's copy has only in-frame clones and lacks some. The sample shows about 180,000 clones, roughly 8% of them seen only once. Sequencing was performed on central memory CD4+ T cells from blood. The origin of the receptors is a man aged 18 to 29 with type 1 diabetes.

This clone appeared a few times. The rearrangement links TRBV6-5 to TRBJ1-1; D gene uncertain. In germline, CDR1 is MNHEY, CDR2 SVGAGI. The V end was cut by 4 bases, the J end by 4 bases, with 13 bases between. The length of the CDR3 is 14 residues. The chain's CDR3 is CASSFVKTGTEAFF. CDR3 nucleotide sequence: TGTGCCAGCAGTTTCGTCAAAACGGGCACTGAAGCTTTCTTT.

Concerning this clone: The junction shows a germline mismatch at one end, possibly a read error. V usage is TRBV5-4 and J usage is TRBJ2-7; 9 positions agree with TRBD1. In germline, CDR1 is SGHNT, CDR2 YYREEE (reference sequence). The CDR3 spans 13 residues. The CDR3 sequence is CASSLDRGYEQYF. CDR3 DNA: TGCGCCAGCAGCCTGGACAGGGGCTACGAGCAGTACTTC.

The chain carries TRBV14 and TRBJ2-3; 7 nucleotides align to TRBD2. Trimming at V came to 1 base and at J to 4 bases, leaving 2 bases not matched to a gene. Germline values: CDR1 SGHDN, CDR2 FVKESK. The CDR3 spans 14 residues. The CDR3 region is CASSQALASDTQYF. The DNA of the CDR3 is TGTGCCAGCAGCCAAGCACTAGCGTCAGATACGCAGTATTTT.

The sample holds a few counts of this clone. The V gene is TRBV12-2, the J gene TRBJ1-1. TRBV12-2 counts as a pseudogene. The CDR3 is 12 amino acids. The CDR3 loop is CASPPPNTEAFF. CDR3 nucleotide sequence: TGTGCAAGTCCCCCTCCGAACACTGAAGCTTTCTTT.

This clone occurred a few times. This chain joins TRBV6-5 and TRBJ2-2, with a possible D match to TRBD2 (5 bases). Germline CDR1 is MNHEY and CDR2 is SVGAGI. The CDR3 covers 14 residues. The ends were cut back, 5 bases at V and 8 bases at J, with 15 bases in the middle. CDR3 in DNA: TGTGCCAGCAGTGCTCTCGGGATCTCTGGGGAGCTGTTTTTT. It is translated as CASSALGISGELFF.

On this clone: The same CDR3 arises from other DNA sequences in this sample as well. This chain connects TRBV19 to TRBJ1-5; 7 bases map to TRBD1. This CDR3 region has 14 residues. V was clipped by 6 bases and J by 3 bases; unmatched bases: 5. Germline-derived CDR1 and CDR2 are LNHDA and SQIVND (reference sequence). This chain's CDR3 is CASSRTGVNQPQHF. The CDR3 coding sequence is TGTGCCAGTAGCCGGACAGGAGTCAATCAGCCCCAGCATTTT.

The V call is TRBV28, the J call TRBJ1-2; possible D gene TRBD1, 5 bases. Germline CDR1 MDHEN, CDR2 SYDVKM. CDR3 length: 14 amino acids. V was cut by 7 bases and J by 0 bases, with 12 bases left in between. The CDR3 loop reads CASTWAGSNYGYTF. In DNA, the CDR3 is TGTGCCAGCACCTGGGCAGGGTCTAACTATGGCTACACCTTC.

This clone was counted many times. V and J are TRBV29-1 and TRBJ2-1; D might be TRBD1 (5 bases). Per germline, CDR1 SQVTM and CDR2 ANQGSEA. This CDR3 region has 14 residues. Trimming removed 6 bases from V and 9 bases from J, with 21 bases in between. The DNA of the CDR3 is TGCAGCGTCGGTGCAGGGTTATCCACCGGTGAGCAGTTCTTC. Amino acids: CSVGAGLSTGEQFF.

This clone has just a few counts. The chain couples TRBV20-1 to TRBJ2-3; D gene uncertain. This CDR3 is built from 11 residues. The ends were cut back, 3 bases at V and 6 bases at J, with 7 bases in the middle. CDR1 is DFQATT and CDR2 is SNEGSKA in the germline V gene (reference sequence). In nucleotides, the CDR3 is TGCAGTGCTAGGAGAATCGATACGCAGTATTTT. The encoded protein is CSARRIDTQYF.

The table lists this clone with a few counts. J is TRBJ1-2 and V is TRBV11-2; 10 bases agree with TRBD1. CDR1 and CDR2 (germline): SGHAT, FQNNGV. The V and J ends lost 5 bases and 2 bases, in that order; junction bases with no gene match: 2. This CDR3 region has 14 residues. CDR3 DNA sequence: TGTGCCAGCAGCCCGGGACAGGGGAACTATGGCTACACCTTC. It encodes CASSPGQGNYGYTF.

This rearrangement joins TRBV18 to TRBJ2-7; D might be TRBD1 (6 bases). V was trimmed by 3 bases and J by 0 bases, leaving 12 bases between them. CDR1 and CDR2 (germline): KGHSH, LQKENI. This CDR3 region has 15 residues. The CDR3 loop reads CASSPGQTSSYEQYF. The DNA for the CDR3 is TGTGCCAGCTCACCCGGACAGACAAGCTCCTACGAGCAGTACTTC. Together with reference TRBV18 and TRBJ2-7, the CDR3 gives the full variable domain: NAGVMQNPRHLVRRRGQEARLRCSPMKGHSHVYWYRQLPEEGLKFMVYLQKENIIDESGMPKERFSAEFPKEGPSILRIQQVVRGDSAAYFCASSPGQTSSYEQYFGPGTRLTVT.

The chain links TRBV6-6 to TRBJ2-5, with 8 bases identical to TRBD1. Germline loops: CDR1 MNHNY, CDR2 SVGAGI (reference sequence). The ends lost 6 bases at V and 5 bases at J; junction bases unmatched: 11. This CDR3 region has 15 residues. This chain's CDR3 is CASSPGDRHGETQYF. The CDR3 bases are TGTGCCAGCAGCCCCGGGGACAGGCATGGGGAGACCCAGTACTTC.

The rearrangement links TRBV29-1 to TRBJ1-2, with 8 bases fitting TRBD1. The ends lost 6 bases at V and 0 bases at J; junction bases unmatched: 6. Germline lookup yields CDR1 SQVTM and CDR2 ANQGSEA. The length of the CDR3 is 14 residues. The CDR3 DNA is TGCAGCGTCGCATCAGGGGGCTCTAACTATGGCTACACCTTC. This sequence encodes CSVASGGSNYGYTF.

The table lists this clone with a few counts. This chain uses TRBV7-6 with TRBJ2-7; possible D gene TRBD2, 5 bases. With 1 base removed from V and 5 bases from J, the gap between germline ends came to 18 bases. The CDR3 loop spans 16 amino acids. Germline assignment: CDR1 SGHVS and CDR2 FNYEAQ. The chain's CDR3 is CASSLEPLNTRNEQYF. The CDR3 nucleotides are TGTGCCAGCAGCTTAGAACCCCTAAATACTAGAAACGAGCAGTACTTC.

This chain joins TRBV2 and TRBJ2-2; 7 bases are a match to TRBD1. The CDR3 consists of 14 residues. The trim removed 5 bases at V and 7 bases at J, leaving 7 bases unmatched. Germline V gene data show CDR1 as SNHLY and CDR2 as FYNNEI. The CDR3 DNA reads TGTGCCAGCAGTCCAACAGGGGTGGGCGGGGAGCTGTTTTTT. This gives the protein CASSPTGVGGELFF.

This clone was counted only a few times. The rearrangement links TRBV7-2 to TRBJ1-2, with 7 bases fitting TRBD1. V shed 3 bases, J shed 8 bases, and the junction held 18 bases outside the gene matches. This CDR3 has 17 residues. Germline values: CDR1 SGHTA, CDR2 FQGNSA. The DNA for the CDR3 is TGTGCCAGCAGCTTGACCGGGGCTTCCCTGGGACAGAAAGGCTACACCTTC. It is translated as CASSLTGASLGQKGYTF.

This clone was detected only a few times. The chain recombines TRBV19 with TRBJ1-1, with 9 bases aligning to TRBD1. Trimming cost V 6 bases and J 6 bases; bases outside gene matches: 17. The CDR3 spans 17 residues. Per germline, CDR1 LNHDA and CDR2 SQIVND (reference sequence). CDR3 DNA: TGTGCCAGTAGCGGGACGAGAGGACAGGGGAAGTCCGCTGAAGCTTTCTTT. Translating it yields CASSGTRGQGKSAEAFF.

This clone was detected a few times. The chain carries TRBV28 and TRBJ2-1; D is unresolved. Germline-derived CDR1 and CDR2 are MDHEN and SYDVKM. V was clipped by 3 bases and J by 0 bases, with 6 bases between them. This CDR3 has 14 residues. The CDR3 is CASSLAVSYNEQFF. The CDR3 DNA follows: TGTGCCAGCAGTTTGGCAGTCTCCTACAATGAGCAGTTCTTC. The full variable domain, completed using reference TRBV28 and TRBJ2-1, is DVKVTQSSRYLVKRTGEKVFLECVQDMDHENMFWYRQDPGLGLRLIYFSYDVKMKEKGDIPEGYSVSREKKERFSLILESASTNQTSMYLCASSLAVSYNEQFFGPGTRLTVL.

V is TRBV2 and J is TRBJ2-3; 10 bases line up with TRBD2. Trimming at V came to 6 bases and at J to 6 bases, leaving 9 bases not matched to a gene. The CDR3 length is 15 residues. Germline V lookup: CDR1 SNHLY, CDR2 FYNNEI. As DNA, the CDR3 is TGTGCCAGCAGACCTAGCGGGGGACGGTGGGATACGCAGTATTTT. It translates to CASRPSGGRWDTQYF.

The chain has TRBV13 and TRBJ2-5; the D gene is possibly TRBD2 (6 bases). Trimming left V 2 bases short and J 0 bases short, with 7 bases between. The CDR3 is 14 residues long. The germline V gene has CDR1 PRHDT and CDR2 FYEKMQ (reference sequence). The DNA for the CDR3 is TGTGCCAGCAGCTTACTAGCGCACCAAGAGACCCAGTACTTC. It is translated as CASSLLAHQETQYF.

The chain joins TRBV4-3 to TRBJ1-2; TRBD1 aligns across 10 bases. The germline gives CDR1 LGHNA, CDR2 YSLEER. The CDR3 runs 16 residues. With V trimmed by 4 bases and J by 5 bases, 10 bases remained unmatched. This chain's CDR3 is CASSLTRDRGGYGYTF. The CDR3 DNA reads TGCGCCAGCAGCCTCACCCGGGACAGGGGCGGGTATGGCTACACCTTC.

The J gene is TRBJ2-5, the V gene TRBV30, with D maybe TRBD1 (5 bases). The end of the DNA aligns better with TRBJ2-7, so the J call may be wrong. Germline CDR1 and CDR2: GTSNPN and SVGIG (reference sequence). This CDR3 region has 14 residues. The CDR3 reads CAWSPVRELSEQYF. For the CDR3, the DNA is TGTGCCTGGAGTCCCGTCAGGGAACTATCCGAGCAGTACTTC.

This clone appeared a few times. This chain uses TRBV7-6 with TRBJ2-7; D is uncertain. V was clipped by 1 base and J by 3 bases, with 10 bases between them. Germline V gene sequence: CDR1 SGHVS, CDR2 FNYEAQ. The CDR3 is 14 residues long. CDR3 amino acids: CASSLDPSSYEQYF. The CDR3 DNA is TGTGCCAGCAGCTTAGACCCGTCCAGCTACGAGCAGTACTTC.

This clone showed up just a few times. One end of the junction fails to match germline, which may point to a read error. The gene calls are TRBV6-1 and TRBJ2-2; 7 nucleotides line up with TRBD1. CDR3 length: 16 amino acids. Germline V gene lookup returns CDR1 MNHNS and CDR2 SASEGT. This CDR3 is CAISGEGTVNTGELFF. The CDR3 DNA follows: TGTGCCATCAGTGGAGAGGGGACAGTCAACACCGGGGAGCTGTTTTTT.

This clone was detected ten times or more. The chain carries TRBV10-1 and TRBJ2-7; maybe TRBD1 (6 bases). The germline V gene has CDR1 WNHNN and CDR2 SYGVQD (reference sequence). Trimming took 10 bases from V and 4 from J, leaving 14 bases between them. CDR3 length: 12 amino acids. As DNA, the CDR3 is TGCGCCAAACGCAGGGGTCGGTACGAGCAGTACTTC. Translated: CAKRRGRYEQYF.

This clone was detected a few times. The J gene is TRBJ2-7, the V gene TRBV5-1; possibly TRBD2 for D (5 bases). V lost 1 base, J lost 0 bases, and 11 bases lay in between. The CDR3 consists of 15 residues. Germline loops: CDR1 SGHRS, CDR2 YFSETQ. CDR3 DNA: TGCGCCAGCAGCTTGTCCGGGAAGTCCTCCTACGAGCAGTACTTC. The encoded protein is CASSLSGKSSYEQYF.

This clone has only a few counts. The V and J genes are TRBV7-9 and TRBJ2-3; D gene ambiguous. The germline V gene has CDR1 SEHNR and CDR2 FQNEAQ (reference sequence). Deletions cut 4 bases from V and 6 bases from J, with 5 bases between. CDR3 length: 11 amino acids. The CDR3: CASSWADTQYF. In nucleotides, the CDR3 is TGTGCCAGCAGCTGGGCGGATACGCAGTATTTT.